This T cell receptor beta chain was sequenced during a study of T cells in Graves' hyperthyroidism and ophthalmopathy. Study overall: Any treatment followed the collection of peripheral blood at initial diagnosis.

V gave up 2 bases and J gave up 5 bases; unmatched junction bases: 12. Germline CDR1 and CDR2: MNHNS and SASEGT. The CDR3 loop spans 16 amino acids. Researchers amplified the TCR beta CDR3 regions from RNA transcripts. First-round RT-PCR with HTBI primers amplified the TCR CDR3 region. TCRdb redid the calling of the multiplex PCR reads with MiXCR, one entry per CDR3 protein. In the table there are around 280,000 distinct CDR3 sequences, approximately 15% of which are singletons. Not enrolled were patients with uncontrolled infection, other autoimmune disease, pregnancy or lactation. Thyroid ultrasound, orbital computed tomography, clinical symptoms, and serum thyroxine and TRAb underpinned diagnoses.

This TCR was sampled from a woman aged 40 to 50 with Graves' hyperthyroidism. The material sequenced was blood. The chain recombines TRBV6-1 with TRBJ2-7; 7 bases match TRBD1. The CDR3 nucleotides read TGTGCCAGCAGTGAATCACACCGGGACAGAGGCCACGAGCAGTACTTC. The encoded protein is CASSESHRDRGHEQYF.